This T cell receptor (beta chain) was documented in a study of T cell clones after liver transplantation. Study-wide results and limits: The donor-reactive repertoire was only partly measurable in a couple of subjects, lacking donor cells. Conclusions were preliminary, with small, heterogeneous patient groups.

Germline loops: CDR1 MDHEN, CDR2 SYDVKM. The V end lost 4 bases, the J end lost 3 bases, and 9 bases lay between the germline ends. The CDR3 runs 13 residues. Sequenced by immunoSEQ multiplex PCR; TCRdb stores in-frame clones only, minus some. The table has roughly 20,000 clones, about 87% seen once. This clone was seen a handful of times. Its antigen remains unknown. This receptor was taken from a human donor who received a liver transplant. The sample here was CD8+ T cells from blood, taken before liver transplant. The rearrangement uses TRBV28 and TRBJ1-1; D is unresolved. The CDR3 bases are TGTGCCAGCAGTTCTAAGTACGACACTGAAGCTTTCTTT. Protein sequence: CASSSKYDTEAFF.